The source of this TCR beta chain is a study of cytomegalovirus exposure and HLA in healthy donors. This clone was seen a handful of times. In the PCR, 60 Vbeta and 13 Jbeta primers were used. Some clones are missing from TCRdb's copy, which holds only in-frame ones; the method was immunoSEQ multiplex PCR. The table records around 130,000 clones, around 73% of them present only once. Germline V CDR1 and CDR2: MNHEY, SMNVEV (reference sequence). Unmatched junction bases numbered 5, after V lost 5 bases and J lost 4 bases. The CDR3 spans 13 residues. The TCR originated in a human donor in good health. The sequencing input was PBMCs. The J gene is TRBJ2-7, the V gene TRBV27; the match to TRBD1 covers 7 bases. CDR3: CASSPGTVYEQYF. The CDR3 coding sequence is TGTGCCAGCAGTCCCGGGACAGTTTACGAGCAGTACTTC.